This T cell receptor (beta chain) was identified during a study of regulatory T cells in long-lasting Graves disease. Germline V gene lookup returns CDR1 SGHNT and CDR2 YENEEA. The CDR3 contains 15 residues. V dropped 8 bases and J dropped 0 bases, with 14 bases sitting between them. HTBI primers from iRepertoire and Arm-PCR of CDR3 regions yielded the TCR beta libraries. TCRdb redid the calling of the multiplex PCR reads with MiXCR, one entry per CDR3 protein. This table has approximately 250,000 distinct CDR3 sequences, 15% to 20% appearing once. Regarding time point: newly diagnosed GD, antithyroid drugs for less than 3 months. PBMC RNA served as the TCR library source.

Sequencing was performed on peripheral blood mononuclear cells (PBMCs), taken at new diagnosis, from a patient treated with antithyroid drugs. This clonotype originated in a female donor with Graves disease. This chain uses TRBV11-3 with TRBJ2-1; no clear D gene. The CDR3 sequence is CASLEPESSYNEQFF. The CDR3 bases are TGTGCCAGCTTAGAGCCAGAAAGCTCCTACAATGAGCAGTTCTTC.